The sequence of this T cell receptor beta chain was determined in a study of T cells expressing NK-cell markers. The wider study: Investigators obtained TCR beta repertoires from sorted CD3+CD56+NKG2C+, CD3+CD56+NKG2C- and CD3+CD56-NKG2C+ T cells. Of eight sequenced donors, seven were HCMV-seropositive and one HCMV-seronegative.

CDR1 and CDR2 (germline): DFQATT, SNEGSKA (reference sequence). CDR3 length equals 11 residues. What made the TCR beta cDNA was 5'RACE template switching with UMIs. TCRdb re-called the 5' RACE reads and catalogs CDR3 proteins one per entry, DNA excluded. The listing contains roughly 390,000 distinct CDR3 sequences. A word on this clonotype: Its matching antigen is unknown.

The study, taken as a whole, reports: A few donors' CD3+CD56-NKG2C+ cells were dominated by the same clonotypes.

This chain links TRBV20-1 with TRBJ2-7; TCRdb calls TRBD2, which cannot be checked without DNA. This sequence was found in a woman aged 50 to 60 in good health. Sequencing was done on a sample of blood T cells: a sorted CD56 or NKG2C T cell subset, CD4+ or CD8+ T cells, or bulk PBMC T cells (not recorded which). CDR3 sequence reads: CSGRIGYEQYF.